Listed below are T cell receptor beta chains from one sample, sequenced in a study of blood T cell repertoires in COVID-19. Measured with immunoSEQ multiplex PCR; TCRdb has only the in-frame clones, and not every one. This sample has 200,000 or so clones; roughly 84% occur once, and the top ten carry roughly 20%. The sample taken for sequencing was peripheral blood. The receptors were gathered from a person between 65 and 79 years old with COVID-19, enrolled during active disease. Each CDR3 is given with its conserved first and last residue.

CDR3aa: CASSLVPGGSYEQYF
v_gene: TRBV5-8
len: 15
j_gene: TRBJ2-7

CDR3aa: CASSSLAGAGTGELFF
v_gene: TRBV7-8
len: 16
j_gene: TRBJ2-2

CDR3aa: CASSNRGNTEAFF
v_gene: TRBV11-2
len: 13
j_gene: TRBJ1-1

CDR3aa: CASSSHGGTEAFF
v_gene: TRBV6-5
len: 13
j_gene: TRBJ1-1

CDR3aa: CASRMNRGPVFGYTF
v_gene: TRBV6-5
len: 15
j_gene: TRBJ1-2

CDR3aa: CASRDASTGLNYGYTF
v_gene: TRBV27
len: 16
j_gene: TRBJ1-2

CDR3aa: CASSLFYRATEAFF
v_gene: TRBV11-2
len: 14
j_gene: TRBJ1-1

CDR3aa: CASSSTPNTEAFF
v_gene: TRBV7-2
len: 13
j_gene: TRBJ1-1

CDR3aa: CASSPRAIGGTGYGYTF
v_gene: TRBV6-6
len: 17
j_gene: TRBJ1-2

CDR3aa: CASSSPRGIDGELFF
v_gene: TRBV7-9
len: 15
j_gene: TRBJ2-2

CDR3aa: CASSSDILAGVNGYEQYF
v_gene: TRBV27
len: 18
j_gene: TRBJ2-7

CDR3aa: CASSLGHQPQHF
v_gene: TRBV12-3/TRBV12-4
len: 12
j_gene: TRBJ1-5

CDR3aa: CASRQGASGNTIYF
v_gene: TRBV5-6
len: 14
j_gene: TRBJ1-3

CDR3aa: CASSLGDRGNEQYF
v_gene: TRBV7-9
len: 14
j_gene: TRBJ2-7

CDR3aa: CASSAVGGPGSPLHF
v_gene: TRBV9
len: 15
j_gene: TRBJ1-6

CDR3aa: CASGARTHTGELFF
v_gene: TRBV9
len: 14
j_gene: TRBJ2-2

CDR3aa: CASSADWGSGTGELFF
v_gene: TRBV25-1
len: 16
j_gene: TRBJ2-2

CDR3aa: CASSRGNSGSFSEQYF
v_gene: TRBV18
len: 16
j_gene: TRBJ2-7

CDR3aa: CASNPGQGVGEQYF
v_gene: TRBV7-9
len: 14
j_gene: TRBJ2-7

CDR3aa: CAIGSLNEQFF
v_gene: TRBV24-1
len: 11
j_gene: TRBJ2-1

CDR3aa: CASTTGTVVFLGSPLHF
v_gene: TRBV30
len: 17
j_gene: TRBJ1-6

CDR3aa: CASSLARGGQGELFF
v_gene: TRBV7-8
len: 15
j_gene: TRBJ2-2

CDR3aa: CASSQGGTSYEQYF
v_gene: TRBV3-1/TRBV3-2
len: 14
j_gene: TRBJ2-7

CDR3aa: CASSLLQGSGELFF
v_gene: TRBV7-2
len: 14
j_gene: TRBJ2-2

CDR3aa: CASSIVTGNSYNEQFF
v_gene: TRBV19
len: 16
j_gene: TRBJ2-1

CDR3aa: CATKAASGGLHTGELFF
v_gene: TRBV5-4
len: 17
j_gene: TRBJ2-2

CDR3aa: CASSPRQYSYEQYF
v_gene: TRBV3-1/TRBV3-2
len: 14
j_gene: TRBJ2-7

CDR3aa: CASSPGSFGYGYTF
v_gene: TRBV6-2/TRBV6-3
len: 14
j_gene: TRBJ1-2

CDR3aa: CASSQTYPTGRNEKLFF
v_gene: TRBV14
len: 17
j_gene: TRBJ1-4

CDR3aa: CASSHRDSQLTQYF
v_gene: TRBV7-9
len: 14
j_gene: TRBJ2-3

CDR3aa: CASSLSRAAVETQYF
v_gene: TRBV6-1
len: 15
j_gene: TRBJ2-5

CDR3aa: CASSPQGNQPQHF
v_gene: TRBV27
len: 13
j_gene: TRBJ1-5

CDR3aa: CASSLPQDRSYTF
v_gene: TRBV5-6
len: 13
j_gene: TRBJ1-2

CDR3aa: CASSYSSQGATLQYF
v_gene: TRBV6-5
len: 15
j_gene: TRBJ2-7

CDR3aa: CASSRDLDGYTF
v_gene: TRBV12-3/TRBV12-4
len: 12
j_gene: TRBJ1-2

CDR3aa: CSVEDRTRSGEKLFF
v_gene: TRBV29-1
len: 15
j_gene: TRBJ1-4

CDR3aa: CASSYSHRGEVNEQFF
v_gene: TRBV6-5
len: 16
j_gene: TRBJ2-1

CDR3aa: CASSRDINYGYTF
v_gene: TRBV9
len: 13
j_gene: TRBJ1-2

CDR3aa: CASSLRQGSQPQHF
v_gene: TRBV19
len: 14
j_gene: TRBJ1-5

CDR3aa: CASTTDSSYGYTF
v_gene: TRBV19
len: 13
j_gene: TRBJ1-2

CDR3aa: CASNRENEKLFF
v_gene: TRBV2
len: 12
j_gene: TRBJ1-4